The rows below give T cell receptor beta chains drawn from one sample of a study of blood T cell repertoires in COVID-19. TCRdb's copy holds only in-frame clones and misses some; the assay was immunoSEQ multiplex PCR. The sample yields more than 140,000 clones, roughly 86% seen once. The specimen was peripheral blood. The receptor set was obtained from a woman aged 60-70 years with acute or convalescent COVID-19. Both conserved end residues are part of each CDR3. A D gene is named only where the DNA matches it firmly.

d_call	v_call	j_call	cdr3_aa	cdr3_nt
-	TRBV12-3/TRBV12-4	TRBJ1-5	CASSRGNQPQHF	TGTGCCAGCAGTAGAGGCAATCAGCCCCAGCATTTT
TRBD1	TRBV9	TRBJ1-6	CASSEGQGGYNSPLHF	TGTGCCAGCAGCGAAGGACAGGGAGGCTATAATTCACCCCTCCACTTT
TRBD1	TRBV4-1	TRBJ1-2	CASSQDYYPGQGPRNLYGYTF	TGCGCCAGCAGCCAAGACTATTACCCGGGACAGGGGCCCCGAAACCTCTATGGCTACACCTTC
-	TRBV12-3/TRBV12-4	TRBJ2-3	CASSPRGTDTQYF	TGTGCCAGCAGCCCCAGGGGCACAGATACGCAGTATTTT
TRBD2	TRBV5-1	TRBJ2-1	CASSHRSGGGGDEQFF	TGCGCCAGCAGCCACCGTAGCGGGGGCGGGGGTGATGAGCAGTTCTTC
-	TRBV5-6	TRBJ2-7	CASSLDEEQYF	TGTGCCAGCAGCTTGGATGAGGAGCAGTACTTC
TRBD1	TRBV4-2	TRBJ1-3	CASSQDRGQATGNTIYF	TGTGCCAGCAGCCAAGATAGGGGACAGGCCACTGGAAACACCATATATTTT
TRBD2	TRBV7-9	TRBJ2-1	CASSPSGLAHNEQFF	TGTGCCAGCAGCCCTAGCGGGCTGGCCCACAATGAGCAGTTCTTC
-	TRBV6-1	TRBJ1-1	CASSEAQAAEAFF	TGTGCCAGCAGTGAAGCGCAGGCCGCTGAAGCTTTCTTT
TRBD1	TRBV28	TRBJ1-5	CASSPAGQGGNQPQHF	TGTGCCAGCAGTCCTGCCGGACAGGGAGGCAATCAGCCCCAGCATTTT
TRBD1	TRBV28	TRBJ2-2	CASSRGDRGGTGELFF	TGTGCCAGCAGTCGGGGCGACAGGGGGGGCACCGGGGAGCTGTTTTTT
-	TRBV6-5	TRBJ2-2	CASGRVTRTGELFF	TGTGCCAGTGGCCGGGTCACGCGGACCGGGGAGCTGTTTTTT
TRBD1	TRBV6-5	TRBJ2-7	CASSRPGTGRYEQYF	TGTGCCAGCAGTCGACCCGGGACAGGGCGATACGAGCAGTACTTC
-	TRBV6-2/TRBV6-3	TRBJ1-2	CASSEGIGYTF	TGTGCCAGCAGTGAGGGAATTGGCTACACCTTC
TRBD1	TRBV12-3/TRBV12-4	TRBJ1-5	CASQGQGGQPQHF	TGTGCCAGCCAGGGACAGGGGGGTCAGCCCCAGCATTTT
TRBD2	TRBV19	TRBJ2-7	CASSIGRGYEQYF	TGTGCCAGTAGTATCGGGAGGGGCTACGAGCAGTACTTC
-	TRBV19	TRBJ1-1	CASSGQTGPGRAFF	TGTGCCAGTAGTGGACAGACAGGCCCCGGTAGGGCTTTCTTT
TRBD1	TRBV7-8	TRBJ2-3	CASSSQTGKSDTQYF	TGTGCCAGCAGCTCGCAGACAGGGAAGTCAGATACGCAGTATTTT
-	TRBV28	TRBJ2-1	CASSPNSYNEQFF	TGTGCCAGCAGTCCAAACAGCTACAATGAGCAGTTCTTC
TRBD1	TRBV6-1	TRBJ1-2	CASSEVHGTGMYGYTF	TGTGCCAGCAGTGAAGTCCACGGGACAGGGATGTATGGCTACACCTTC
-	TRBV6-5	TRBJ2-5	CASRSQGPQETQYF	TGTGCCAGCAGATCACAGGGACCGCAAGAGACCCAGTACTTC
TRBD1	TRBV19	TRBJ1-1	CASRQGGLNTEAFF	TGTGCCAGCCGACAGGGAGGTTTGAACACTGAAGCTTTCTTT
-	TRBV30	TRBJ1-5	CAWSVPLAGVSNQPQHF	TGTGCCTGGAGTGTACCATTGGCAGGGGTTAGCAATCAGCCCCAGCATTTT
-	TRBV18	TRBJ2-7	CASSRQEVDYEQYF	TGTGCCAGCTCGCGACAGGAGGTAGATTACGAGCAGTACTTC